This note documents a single TCR beta chain sequence. What it binds is not known. These data belong to a study of identifying expanded T cells in peripheral blood. The CDR3 spans 13 residues. The trim removed 7 bases at V and 3 bases at J, leaving 5 bases unmatched. CDR1 and CDR2 from the germline V gene are MRHNA and SNTAGT. Findings and limits, study-wide: Roughly 2-week clone count variance significantly increased as total template count grew. Over around two and four weeks, about 15 and 19 clones changed, versus roughly 1.1 between replicates.

Using immunoSEQ multiplex PCR, the repertoire was profiled, and TCRdb retains in-frame clones only, with some absent. The sample gives approximately 100,000 clones, approximately 88% of which show up once; about 4% is in the top ten. The sequenced sample consisted of blood. This chain uses TRBV6-4 with TRBJ1-2; the match to TRBD1 covers 7 bases. The TCR sequence derives from a person between 18 and 69 years old in good health. In DNA, the CDR3 is TGTGCCAGCATCCCCGGGACAGACTATGGCTACACCTTC. Amino acids: CASIPGTDYGYTF.